Listed below are T cell receptor beta chains from one sample, sequenced in a study of shared clonotypes between healthy human individuals. Clones were sequenced by immunoSEQ multiplex PCR, and TCRdb holds only the in-frame ones, with some missing. The table shows roughly 490,000 clones, with over 65% occurring only once. The sequenced material came from PBMCs. These receptors all come from a woman aged 40 to 50 in good health. Some clones in this sample may be carry-over from other donors' samples. CDR3s include the opening cysteine and the closing phenylalanine or tryptophan. The order of the fields is V gene, D gene, J gene, CDR3 length, clone size, CDR3 protein, CDR3 DNA. A D gene is named only where the DNA matches it firmly. Clone size is shown for a subset of rows, as once, few, many or a class of expanded clone.

TRBV19,-,TRBJ1-2,13,few,CAPGGPGVYGYTF,TGTGCGCCCGGAGGGCCGGGGGTCTATGGCTACACCTTC
TRBV11-2,TRBD1,TRBJ2-2,19,-,CASSHYSNPGTGGTGELFF,TGTGCCAGCAGCCATTATTCCAACCCCGGGACAGGGGGAACCGGGGAGCTGTTTTTT
TRBV5-5,-,TRBJ1-2,13,once,CASSEDIYYGYTF,TGTGCCAGCAGCGAAGACATCTACTATGGCTACACCTTC
TRBV6-1,-,TRBJ1-4,14,-,CASQKQGTNEKLFF,TGTGCCAGCCAGAAACAGGGAACTAATGAAAAACTGTTTTTT
TRBV28,-,TRBJ2-7,14,-,CASSERKAPYEQYF,TGTGCCAGCAGTGAGCGTAAGGCCCCCTACGAGCAGTACTTC
TRBV4-2,-,TRBJ2-3,19,few,CASSQDHTLGPTSTDTQYF,TGTGCCAGCAGCCAAGATCATACCCTAGGCCCTACTAGCACAGATACGCAGTATTTT
TRBV5-4,TRBD1,TRBJ2-2,14,-,CASSLYRGPGELFF,TGTGCCAGCAGCTTGTACAGGGGGCCAGGGGAGCTGTTTTTT
TRBV5-1,-,TRBJ2-1,15,-,CASSLSLVADNEQFF,TGCGCCAGCAGCTTGAGTCTGGTAGCCGACAATGAGCAGTTCTTC
TRBV5-1,-,TRBJ2-1,16,-,CASSLVVGNSYNEQFF,TGCGCCAGCAGCTTGGTGGTCGGAAACTCCTACAATGAGCAGTTCTTC
TRBV5-4,TRBD1,TRBJ1-4,13,few,CASSLGGREKLFF,TGTGCCAGCAGCTTAGGGGGCCGTGAAAAACTGTTTTTT
TRBV30,-,TRBJ2-5,13,many,CAWSGASQETQYF,TGTGCCTGGAGTGGAGCTAGCCAAGAGACCCAGTACTTC
TRBV18,TRBD2,TRBJ2-2,16,-,CASSPGLAENTGELFF,TGTGCCAGCTCACCGGGACTAGCGGAGAACACCGGGGAGCTGTTTTTT
TRBV6-5,-,TRBJ2-1,16,-,CASSYSPGHSYNEQFF,TGTGCCAGCAGTTACAGTCCAGGGCACTCCTACAATGAGCAGTTCTTC
TRBV4-2,TRBD2,TRBJ2-3,19,-,CASSRSRTGGTTSTDTQYF,TGTGCCAGCAGCCGGAGCCGGACGGGAGGAACCACTAGCACAGATACGCAGTATTTT
TRBV30,TRBD2,TRBJ2-1,16,-,CAWIPIAGESYNEQFF,TGTGCCTGGATCCCGATAGCGGGAGAGTCCTACAATGAGCAGTTCTTC
TRBV19,-,TRBJ1-1,15,-,CASSITPGANTEAFF,TGTGCCAGTAGTATAACTCCCGGGGCGAACACTGAAGCTTTCTTT
TRBV10-3,-,TRBJ2-3,12,-,CATGAPDDTQYF,TGTGCCACCGGGGCCCCGGACGATACGCAGTATTTT
TRBV7-3,-,TRBJ2-5,15,few,CASSISGTGQETQYF,TGTGCCAGCAGCATCTCCGGGACTGGTCAAGAGACCCAGTACTTC
TRBV7-2,TRBD1,TRBJ2-5,14,-,CASSSRQGGGTQYF,TGTGCCAGCAGCTCCCGACAGGGGGGAGGGACCCAGTACTTC
TRBV6-6,-,TRBJ2-5,13,-,CASREPGDETQYF,TGTGCCAGCAGGGAACCAGGGGACGAGACCCAGTACTTC
TRBV2,-,TRBJ2-2,14,-,CASRTGMNTGELFF,TGTGCCAGCAGGACAGGAATGAACACCGGGGAGCTGTTTTTT
TRBV30,TRBD1,TRBJ1-1,13,many,CAWAGQGFTEAFF,TGTGCCTGGGCGGGACAGGGTTTTACTGAAGCTTTCTTT
TRBV9,-,TRBJ1-3,11,-,CASRTGNTIYF,TGTGCCAGCAGGACAGGAAACACCATATATTTT
TRBV5-1,TRBD2,TRBJ2-3,16,-,CASSLVLAGGADTQYF,TGCGCCAGCAGCTTGGTACTAGCGGGAGGGGCAGATACGCAGTATTTT
TRBV2,-,TRBJ2-7,16,-,CASRLWGQRSSYEQYF,TGTGCCAGTAGACTCTGGGGTCAGCGGAGCTCCTACGAGCAGTACTTC
TRBV15,TRBD2,TRBJ2-5,16,once,CATSRGTSGSQETRYF,TGTGCCACCAGCAGAGGGACTAGCGGGAGTCAAGAGACCCGGTACTTC
TRBV5-1,TRBD2,TRBJ2-7,15,-,CASSWTSGRPYEQYF,TGCGCCAGCAGCTGGACTAGCGGGCGCCCCTACGAGCAGTACTTC
TRBV27,TRBD1,TRBJ1-2,15,few,CASRGAGGINYGYTF,TGTGCCAGCAGGGGGGCAGGGGGCATTAACTATGGCTACACCTTC
TRBV20-1,-,TRBJ2-7,10,-,CSAGRPGQYF,TGCAGTGCAGGGCGCCCCGGTCAGTACTTC
TRBV19,TRBD2,TRBJ2-3,12,-,CASSGGGPTQYF,TGTGCCAGTAGTGGGGGAGGGCCTACGCAGTATTTT
TRBV19,-,TRBJ2-7,16,-,CASSIDGGSSSYEQYF,TGTGCCAGTAGTATAGATGGGGGCTCGAGCTCCTACGAGCAGTACTTC
TRBV7-2,TRBD2,TRBJ2-7,16,-,CASSERSGRASYEQYF,TGTGCCAGCAGCGAACGTAGCGGGAGGGCCTCCTACGAGCAGTACTTC
TRBV6-1,-,TRBJ2-3,16,-,CASSERQKRGTDTQYF,TGTGCCAGCAGTGAGAGGCAAAAGCGGGGCACAGATACGCAGTATTTT
TRBV2,-,TRBJ2-1,13,-,CASSEGQYNEQFF,TGTGCCAGCAGTGAGGGGCAGTACAATGAGCAGTTCTTC
TRBV6-1,TRBD1,TRBJ2-3,15,-,CASSTGTGVTDTQYF,TGTGCCAGCAGCACCGGGACAGGGGTCACAGATACGCAGTATTTT
TRBV2,TRBD2,TRBJ2-1,16,once,CASSELAGGASHEQFF,TGTGCCAGCAGTGAACTAGCGGGAGGGGCCTCGCATGAGCAGTTCTTC
TRBV30,-,TRBJ2-7,15,-,CAWELGDNAPYEQYF,TGTGCCTGGGAACTGGGTGACAATGCACCCTACGAGCAGTACTTC
TRBV28,-,TRBJ2-7,13,-,CASRRGSTDEQYF,TGTGCCAGCCGTAGGGGTTCCACGGACGAGCAGTACTTC
TRBV5-1,TRBD1,TRBJ1-2,17,once,CASSFVDRGRLNYGYTF,TGCGCCAGCAGCTTTGTTGACAGGGGGCGCCTTAACTATGGCTACACCTTC
TRBV5-1,-,TRBJ2-7,13,few,CASSLGQYDEQYF,TGCGCCAGCAGCTTGGGACAGTATGACGAGCAGTACTTC